The clone carrying this T cell receptor beta chain was counted only a few times. Its antigen remains unknown. This entry is derived from a study of response to subunit inactivated influenza vaccine. TCRdb called the RT-PCR reads again in MiXCR, with one record for every CDR3 protein. Of around 520,000 distinct CDR3 sequences detected, about 11% appear once; the ten largest clones hold roughly 10%. Study-wide findings and caveats: Authors suggested few new T cells are recruited by each seasonal influenza vaccination.

The CDR3 covers 14 residues. CDR1 SQVTM and CDR2 ANQGSEA come from the germline V gene. J lost 0 bases, V lost 6 bases, and 5 bases had no gene match. The sample here was PBMCs from blood, taken on the day of vaccination. This rearrangement joins TRBV29-1 to TRBJ1-5, with 7 bases fitting TRBD1. This clonotype was sampled from a middle-aged man who received an inactivated influenza vaccine. This CDR3 reads CSVGGQNSNQPQHF. Here the CDR3 DNA reads TGCAGCGTCGGGGGACAGAATAGCAATCAGCCCCAGCATTTT.